The clone carrying this T cell receptor (beta chain) was recorded a few times. Its target is not known. These data originate in a study of cytomegalovirus exposure and HLA in healthy donors. Primers included in the PCR were 60 Vbeta and 13 Jbeta primers. TCRdb's copy holds only in-frame clones and misses some; the assay was immunoSEQ multiplex PCR. The table lists about 120,000 clones, roughly three quarters of them singletons, with 2.5% to 3% in the top ten. When sampled, the donors appeared nominally healthy, though they likely had unrecorded immune exposures. Germline V CDR1 and CDR2: SGHRS, YFSETQ. The CDR3 extends over 14 amino acids. The J segment lost 5 bases and the V segment lost 3 bases, leaving 4 bases of the junction unmatched. Study observations and caveats: The study flagged some 180 TCR beta chains as cytomegalovirus-associated. Follow-up analysis later connected one missense variant in DCLRE1C with trimming of TCR beta V- and J-genes.

The sequence derives from a young woman in good health and CMV-seropositive. The sequencing sample was made of PBMCs. The chain links TRBV5-1 to TRBJ2-1; 8 bases are shared with TRBD1. DNA for the CDR3: TGCGCCAGCAGCTCCCCAGGGGGCCACAATGAGCAGTTCTTC. Translating it yields CASSSPGGHNEQFF. The whole variable domain, remainder taken from reference TRBV5-1 and TRBJ2-1, is KAGVTQTPRYLIKTRGQQVTLSCSPISGHRSVSWYQQTPGQGLQFLFEYFSETQRNKGNFPGRFSGRQFSNSRSEMNVSTLELGDSALYLCASSSPGGHNEQFFGPGTRLTVL.